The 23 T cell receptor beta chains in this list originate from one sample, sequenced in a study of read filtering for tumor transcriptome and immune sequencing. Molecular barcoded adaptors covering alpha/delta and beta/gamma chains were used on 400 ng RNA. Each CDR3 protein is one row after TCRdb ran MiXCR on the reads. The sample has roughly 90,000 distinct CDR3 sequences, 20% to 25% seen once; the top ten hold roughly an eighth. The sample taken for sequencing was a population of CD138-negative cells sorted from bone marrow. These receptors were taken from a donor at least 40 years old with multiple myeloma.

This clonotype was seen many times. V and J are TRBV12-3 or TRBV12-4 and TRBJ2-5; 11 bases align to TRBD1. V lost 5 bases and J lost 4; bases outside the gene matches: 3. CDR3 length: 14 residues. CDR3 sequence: CASSPGQGAETQYF. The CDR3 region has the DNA TGTGCCAGCAGTCCAGGACAGGGGGCAGAGACCCAGTACTTC.

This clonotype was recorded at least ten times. Written as DNA, the CDR3 is TGTGCCAGCAGCTTAGGCAGGGAATACTCACCCCTCCACTTT. Encoded protein: CASSLGREYSPLHF. The chain recombines TRBV7-9 with TRBJ1-6; perhaps TRBD1 as D (5 bases). The CDR3 covers 14 residues. V was cut by 1 base and J by 10 bases, with 11 bases left in between. Germline CDR1 SEHNR, CDR2 FQNEAQ (reference sequence).

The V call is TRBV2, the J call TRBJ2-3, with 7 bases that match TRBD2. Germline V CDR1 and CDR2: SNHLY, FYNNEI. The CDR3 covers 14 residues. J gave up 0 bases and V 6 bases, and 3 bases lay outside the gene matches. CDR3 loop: CASRGLVSTDTQYF. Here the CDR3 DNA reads TGTGCCAGCAGAGGACTAGTTAGCACAGATACGCAGTATTTT.

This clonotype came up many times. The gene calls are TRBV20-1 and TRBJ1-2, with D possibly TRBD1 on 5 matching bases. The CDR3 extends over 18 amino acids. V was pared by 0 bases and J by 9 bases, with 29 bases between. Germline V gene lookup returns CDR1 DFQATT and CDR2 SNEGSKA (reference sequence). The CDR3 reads CSARDPVTEQPSYLSYTF. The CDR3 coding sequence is TGCAGTGCTAGAGATCCAGTGACAGAACAACCCAGCTATCTTAGCTACACCTTC.

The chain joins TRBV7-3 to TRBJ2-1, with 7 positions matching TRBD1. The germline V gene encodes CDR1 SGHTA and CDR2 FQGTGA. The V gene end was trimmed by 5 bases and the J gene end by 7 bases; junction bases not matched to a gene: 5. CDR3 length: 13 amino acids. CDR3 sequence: CASSLSQGNEQFF. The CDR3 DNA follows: TGTGCCAGCAGCCTCTCACAGGGGAATGAGCAGTTCTTC.

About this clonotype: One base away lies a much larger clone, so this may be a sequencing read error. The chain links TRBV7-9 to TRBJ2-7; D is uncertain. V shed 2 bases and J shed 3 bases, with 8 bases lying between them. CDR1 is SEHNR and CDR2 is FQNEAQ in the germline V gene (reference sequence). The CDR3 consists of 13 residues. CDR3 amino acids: CASSLQALYEQYF. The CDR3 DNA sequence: TGTGCCAGCAGCTTACAAGCCCTCTACGAGCAGTACTTC.

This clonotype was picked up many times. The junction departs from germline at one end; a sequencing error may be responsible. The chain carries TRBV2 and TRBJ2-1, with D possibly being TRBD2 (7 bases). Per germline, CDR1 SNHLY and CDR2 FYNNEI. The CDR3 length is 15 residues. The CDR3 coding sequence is TGTGCCAGCAGTGAAGGGGGGGGCTCCAACAATGAGCAGTTCTTC. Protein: CASSEGGGSNNEQFF.

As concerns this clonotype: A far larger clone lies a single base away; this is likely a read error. CDR3: CAISLEPGLPYNEQFF. The CDR3 nucleotides are TGTGCCATCAGTTTAGAGCCGGGACTGCCCTACAATGAGCAGTTCTTC. This sequence joins TRBV12-3 or TRBV12-4 and TRBJ2-1, with D possibly matching TRBD2 (6 bases). The CDR3 consists of 16 residues.

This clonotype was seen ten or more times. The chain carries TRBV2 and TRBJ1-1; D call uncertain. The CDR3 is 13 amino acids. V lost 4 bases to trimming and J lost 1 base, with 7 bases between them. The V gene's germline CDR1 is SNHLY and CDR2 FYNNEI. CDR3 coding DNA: TGTGCCAGCAGTGGATTTCAGAACACTGAAGCTTTCTTT. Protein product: CASSGFQNTEAFF. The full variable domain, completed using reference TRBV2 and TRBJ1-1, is EPEVTQTPSHQVTQMGQEVILRCVPISNHLYFYWYRQILGQKVEFLVSFYNNEISEKSEIFDDQFSVERPDGSNFTLKIRSTKLEDSAMYFCASSGFQNTEAFFGQGTRLTVV.

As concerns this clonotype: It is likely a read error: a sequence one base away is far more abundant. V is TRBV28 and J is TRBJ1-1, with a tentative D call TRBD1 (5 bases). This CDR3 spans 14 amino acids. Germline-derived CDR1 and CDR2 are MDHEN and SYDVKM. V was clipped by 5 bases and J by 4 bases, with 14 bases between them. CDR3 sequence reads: CASSPPGGGTEAFF. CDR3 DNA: TGTGCCAGCAGTCCTCCGGGGGGGGGCACTGAAGCTTTCTTT.

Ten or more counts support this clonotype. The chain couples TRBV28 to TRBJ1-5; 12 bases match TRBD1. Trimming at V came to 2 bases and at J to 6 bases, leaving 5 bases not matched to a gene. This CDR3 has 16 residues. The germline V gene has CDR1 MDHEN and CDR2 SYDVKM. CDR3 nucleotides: TGTGCCAGCAGTTTAGCGGGACAGGGGGCTTTTCAGCCCCAGCATTTT. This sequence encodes CASSLAGQGAFQPQHF.

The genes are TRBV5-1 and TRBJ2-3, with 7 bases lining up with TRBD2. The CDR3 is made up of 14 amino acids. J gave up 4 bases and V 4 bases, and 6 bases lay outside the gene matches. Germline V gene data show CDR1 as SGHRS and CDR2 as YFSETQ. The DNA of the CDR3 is TGCGCCAGCAGCCCCACTAGCGAGCCAGATACGCAGTATTTT. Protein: CASSPTSEPDTQYF. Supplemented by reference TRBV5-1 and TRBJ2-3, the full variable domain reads KAGVTQTPRYLIKTRGQQVTLSCSPISGHRSVSWYQQTPGQGLQFLFEYFSETQRNKGNFPGRFSGRQFSNSRSEMNVSTLELGDSALYLCASSPTSEPDTQYFGPGTRLTVL.

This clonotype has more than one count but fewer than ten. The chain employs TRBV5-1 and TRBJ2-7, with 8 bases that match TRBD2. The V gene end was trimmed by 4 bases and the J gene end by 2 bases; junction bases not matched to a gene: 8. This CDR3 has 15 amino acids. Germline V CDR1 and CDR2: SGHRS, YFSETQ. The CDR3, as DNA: TGCGCCAGCAGCGGGGGGACTAGTATCCCCTACGAGCAGTACTTC. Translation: CASSGGTSIPYEQYF.

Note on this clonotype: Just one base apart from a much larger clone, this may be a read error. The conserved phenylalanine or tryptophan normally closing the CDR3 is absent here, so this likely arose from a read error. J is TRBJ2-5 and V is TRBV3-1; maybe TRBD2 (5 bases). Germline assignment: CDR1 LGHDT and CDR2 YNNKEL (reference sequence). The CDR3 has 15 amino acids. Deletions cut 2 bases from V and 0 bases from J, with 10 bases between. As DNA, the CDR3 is TGTGCCAGCAGCCAATCGCCGGGGTACCAAGAGACCCAGTACCTC. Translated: CASSQSPGYQETQYL.

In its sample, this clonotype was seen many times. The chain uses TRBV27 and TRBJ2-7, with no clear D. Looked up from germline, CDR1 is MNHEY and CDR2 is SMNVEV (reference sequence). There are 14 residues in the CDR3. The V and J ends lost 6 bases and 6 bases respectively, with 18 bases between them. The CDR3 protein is CASRPAHRSPEQYF. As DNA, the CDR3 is TGTGCCAGCAGGCCGGCCCACAGAAGCCCCGAGCAGTACTTC.

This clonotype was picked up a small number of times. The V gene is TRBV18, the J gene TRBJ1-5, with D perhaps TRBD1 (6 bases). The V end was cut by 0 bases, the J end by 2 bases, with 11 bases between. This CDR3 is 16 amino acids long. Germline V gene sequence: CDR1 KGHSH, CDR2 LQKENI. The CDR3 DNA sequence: TGTGCCAGCTCACCACCCGGACAGAGGGGCAATCAGCCCCAGCATTTT. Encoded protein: CASSPPGQRGNQPQHF.

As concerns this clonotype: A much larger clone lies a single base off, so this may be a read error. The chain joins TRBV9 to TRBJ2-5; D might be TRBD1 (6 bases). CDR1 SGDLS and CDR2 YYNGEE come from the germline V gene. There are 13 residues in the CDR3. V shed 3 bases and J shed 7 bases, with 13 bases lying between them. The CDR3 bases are TGTGCCAGCAGCGGAACAGGGACCGGGACCCAGTACTTC. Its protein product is CASSGTGTGTQYF.

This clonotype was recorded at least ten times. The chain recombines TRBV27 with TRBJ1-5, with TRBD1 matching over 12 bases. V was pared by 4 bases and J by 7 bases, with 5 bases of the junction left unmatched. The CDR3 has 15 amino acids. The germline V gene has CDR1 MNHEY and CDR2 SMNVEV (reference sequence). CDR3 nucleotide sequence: TGTGCCAGCAGTTCCGGGACAGGGGGCGTCCAGCCCCAGCATTTT. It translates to CASSSGTGGVQPQHF.

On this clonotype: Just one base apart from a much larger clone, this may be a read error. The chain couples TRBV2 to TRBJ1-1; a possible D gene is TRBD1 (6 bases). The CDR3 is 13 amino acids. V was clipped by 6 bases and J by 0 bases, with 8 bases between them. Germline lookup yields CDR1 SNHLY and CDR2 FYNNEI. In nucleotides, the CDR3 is TGTGCCAGCAGGAGGGGGGTGAACACTGAAGCTTTCTTT. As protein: CASRRGVNTEAFF.

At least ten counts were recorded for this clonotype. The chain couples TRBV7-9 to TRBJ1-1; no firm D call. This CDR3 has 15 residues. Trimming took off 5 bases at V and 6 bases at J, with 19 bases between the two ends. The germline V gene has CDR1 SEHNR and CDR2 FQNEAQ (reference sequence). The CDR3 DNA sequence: TGTGCCAGCAGCCGAAAGAGGCCCGGAGAGGCTGAAGCTTTCTTT. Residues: CASSRKRPGEAEAFF.

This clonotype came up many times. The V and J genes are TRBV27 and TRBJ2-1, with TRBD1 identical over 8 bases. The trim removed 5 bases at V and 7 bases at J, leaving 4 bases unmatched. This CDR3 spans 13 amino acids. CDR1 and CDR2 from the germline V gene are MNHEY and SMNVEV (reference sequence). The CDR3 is CASSGTGGNEQFF. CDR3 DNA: TGTGCCAGCAGTGGGACAGGAGGAAATGAGCAGTTCTTC.

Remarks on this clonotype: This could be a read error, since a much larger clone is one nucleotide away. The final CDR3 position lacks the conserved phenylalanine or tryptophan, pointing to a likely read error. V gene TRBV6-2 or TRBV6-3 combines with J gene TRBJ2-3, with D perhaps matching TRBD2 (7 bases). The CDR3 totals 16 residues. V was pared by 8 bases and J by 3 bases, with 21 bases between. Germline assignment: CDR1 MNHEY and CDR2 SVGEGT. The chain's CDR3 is CASGDLGRGPTDTQYL. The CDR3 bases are TGTGCCAGCGGGGACCTGGGGCGGGGGCCTACAGATACGCAGTATCTT.

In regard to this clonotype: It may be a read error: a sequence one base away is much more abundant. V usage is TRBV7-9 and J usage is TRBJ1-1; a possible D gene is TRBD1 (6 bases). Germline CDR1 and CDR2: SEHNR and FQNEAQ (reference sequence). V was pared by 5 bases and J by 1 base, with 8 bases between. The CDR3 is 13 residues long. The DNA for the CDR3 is TGTGCCAGCAGCCCACAGGGGAACACTGAAGCTTTCTTT. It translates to CASSPQGNTEAFF.